This TCR beta chain stems from a study of blood T cell repertoires in COVID-19. Study information: COVID-19 samples collected from the United States, Italy and Spain covered acute and convalescent phases.

Looked up from germline, CDR1 is SGHVS and CDR2 is FNYEAQ. The germline V and J ends were trimmed by 4 bases and 3 bases, with 22 bases remaining between them. The CDR3 totals 17 residues. The study recruited people aged 18 to 89 years across about two dozen US areas. The study assigned cohorts using participant-reported clinical history. Authors' analysis steps: Amplified reference gene primers provided the basis for estimating nucleated cell counts. Generated by immunoSEQ multiplex PCR, the TCRdb table keeps only in-frame clones and is missing some. The DNA was the basis for D and trimming; V, J and clone size are from that table. The sample has 250,000 to 350,000 clones, 90% seen once.

The TCR sequence derives from a woman aged 18-35 years with acute COVID-19. The sample comprised PBMCs or T cells enriched from blood (not recorded which). The chain carries TRBV7-6 and TRBJ2-7; D not certain. In DNA, the CDR3 is TGTGCCAGCAGCTCAGACACCCAGCCCCCTAAAAACTACGAGCAGTACTTC. Its translation is CASSSDTQPPKNYEQYF.